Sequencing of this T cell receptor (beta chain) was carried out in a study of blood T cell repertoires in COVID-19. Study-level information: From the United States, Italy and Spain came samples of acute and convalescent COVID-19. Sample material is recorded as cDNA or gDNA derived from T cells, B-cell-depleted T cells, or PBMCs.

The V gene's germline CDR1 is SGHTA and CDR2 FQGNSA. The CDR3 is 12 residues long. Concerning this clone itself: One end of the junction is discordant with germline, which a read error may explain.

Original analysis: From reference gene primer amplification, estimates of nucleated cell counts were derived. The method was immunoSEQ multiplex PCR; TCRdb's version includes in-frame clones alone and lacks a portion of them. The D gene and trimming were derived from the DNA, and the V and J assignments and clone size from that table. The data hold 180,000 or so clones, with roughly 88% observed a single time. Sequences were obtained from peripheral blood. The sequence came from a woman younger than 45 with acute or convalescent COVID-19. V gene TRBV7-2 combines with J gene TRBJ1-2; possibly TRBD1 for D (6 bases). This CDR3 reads CASSLRGAFPLF. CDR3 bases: TGTGCCAGCAGCTTACGGGGGGCGTTCCCATTATTC.